This T cell receptor (beta chain) appears in the sequencing data of a study of blood T cell repertoires in COVID-19. As for the study in general: The samples span acute and convalescent COVID-19 from the United States, Italy and Spain. T cells, B-cell-depleted T cells, or PBMCs supplied cDNA or gDNA.

The V gene end was trimmed by 1 base and the J gene end by 1 base; junction bases not matched to a gene: 9. The CDR3 runs 17 residues. CDR1 SGHTA and CDR2 FQGNSA come from the germline V gene. Authors' analysis steps: Nucleated cell number was recorded as an estimate derived from reference gene primer amplification. The protocol was immunoSEQ multiplex PCR, while the TCRdb copy is restricted to in-frame clones and leaves out a portion. The D gene and trimming were derived from the DNA, and the V and J assignments and clone size from that table. Here the sample spans roughly 68,000 clones, 84% being singletons.

This TCR derives from a man over 45 with active COVID-19. This rearrangement joins TRBV7-2 to TRBJ2-7, with 8 bases matching TRBD2. Sequenced: peripheral blood. The CDR3 DNA reads TGTGCCAGCAGCTTAGAATTCGGGGGGGCTCTGTCCTACGAGCAGTACTTC. It codes for CASSLEFGGALSYEQYF. The entire variable domain, with the rest obtained from reference TRBV7-2 and TRBJ2-7, is as follows: GAGVSQSPSNKVTEKGKDVELRCDPISGHTALYWYRQSLGQGLEFLIYFQGNSAPDKSGLPSDRFSAERTGGSVSTLTIQRTQQEDSAVYLCASSLEFGGALSYEQYFGPGTRLTVT.